This T cell receptor beta chain was captured by sequencing in a study of Ad26.COV2.S vaccination and SARS-CoV-2 variants. Study results and caveats: Spike-specific TCR breadth in vaccine recipients exceeded that seen in placebo recipients.

This table comes from immunoSEQ multiplex PCR, and its TCRdb copy is limited to in-frame clones, with some not included. The table records roughly 400,000 clones, about 90% of them present only once. The V gene's germline CDR1 is SQVTM and CDR2 ANQGSEA. The V end was cut by 4 bases, the J end by 0 bases, with 16 bases between. CDR3 length equals 15 residues. A note on this clone: Its antigen remains unknown.

The sample's treatment: roughly 20 received Ad26.COV2.S at low or high dose, single or two shots; 5 received placebo; per-sample allocation not given. Sampling occurred on day 63 after the first vaccine or placebo injection. This sequence joins TRBV29-1 and TRBJ2-7; possibly TRBD2 for D (6 bases). Specimen: peripheral blood, collected in a trial of Ad26.COV2.S vaccine versus placebo. This clonotype was sampled from a person between 18 and 59 years old who received the Ad26.COV2.S COVID-19 vaccine or a placebo. As DNA, the CDR3 is TGCAGCGTTGCGGGCGGGGATCTAGTCTCCTACGAGCAGTACTTC. Its protein product is CSVAGGDLVSYEQYF.